Listed here are 9 T cell receptor beta chains from one sample, sequenced in a study of early T cells in non-severe SARS-CoV-2 infection (dated by TCRdb to 2020 to 2023). The method behind the library was 5' RACE. The data were produced on a NextSeq 500. In TCRdb, the public reads were trimmed at Q25 with fastp and aligned with MiXCR, with productive beta chains retained. Rows are unified per CDR3 protein, each entry keeping the most common DNA and genes. The sample table holds tens of thousands of distinct CDR3 sequences, of which about 6.3% were seen once. Under 7.5% of the sample is taken by the ten largest. The sequencing input was whole blood. These receptors came from an adult who was a healthcare worker with PCR-confirmed SARS-CoV-2 infection or an uninfected control (not recorded which).

This clonotype was seen at least ten times. V gene TRBV5-1 combines with J gene TRBJ2-7; 11 bases match TRBD2. The CDR3 covers 15 residues. Germline V lookup: CDR1 SGHRS, CDR2 YFSETQ. J lost 4 bases, V lost 4 bases, and 7 bases had no gene match. The CDR3 sequence is CASSGTSGSSYEQYF. The CDR3 DNA is TGCGCCAGCAGCGGAACTAGCGGGAGTTCATACGAGCAGTACTTC.

This clonotype was observed a handful of times. This chain links TRBV9 with TRBJ2-3; 8 positions agree with TRBD2. CDR3 length: 16 amino acids. The ends lost 0 bases at V and 3 bases at J; junction bases unmatched: 6. Per germline, CDR1 SGDLS and CDR2 YYNGEE. Here the CDR3 reads CASSVAGSGTTDTQYF. The CDR3 DNA sequence: TGTGCCAGCAGCGTAGCCGGTAGCGGGACAACAGATACGCAGTATTTT.

The chain employs TRBV27 and TRBJ2-3, with D perhaps assigned TRBD1 or TRBD2 (6 bases each). This CDR3 region has 15 residues. Per the germline V gene, CDR1 is MNHEY and CDR2 is SMNVEV (reference sequence). The V end was cut by 0 bases, the J end by 1 base, with 8 bases between. CDR3 coding DNA: TGTGCCAGCAGTTTATCGAGGGGGGGCACAGATACGCAGTATTTT. Protein product: CASSLSRGGTDTQYF.

This clonotype has more than one count but fewer than ten. This sequence joins TRBV9 and TRBJ2-1; 8 bases line up with TRBD2. Germline V gives CDR1 SGDLS, CDR2 YYNGEE. The V segment lost 4 bases and the J segment 0 bases; nucleotides outside the gene matches: 3. CDR3 length: 15 amino acids. The CDR3 is CASSPLADSYNEQFF. CDR3 DNA: TGTGCCAGCAGCCCACTAGCGGACTCCTACAATGAGCAGTTCTTC. Full variable domain (missing parts from reference TRBV9 and TRBJ2-1): DSGVTQTPKHLITATGQRVTLRCSPRSGDLSVYWYQQSLDQGLQFLIQYYNGEERAKGNILERFSAQQFPDLHSELNLSSLELGDSALYFCASSPLADSYNEQFFGPGTRLTVL.

This clonotype was seen many times. The V gene is TRBV18, the J gene TRBJ2-1; TRBD1 matches at 7 bases. The CDR3 length is 15 residues. Germline V gene sequence: CDR1 KGHSH, CDR2 LQKENI. J lost 5 bases, V lost 6 bases, and 10 bases had no gene match. CDR3 sequence: CASSDRAGGNNEQFF. CDR3 DNA: TGTGCCAGCTCCGACAGGGCCGGAGGCAACAATGAGCAGTTCTTC.

V gene TRBV7-2 combines with J gene TRBJ2-3; D not certain. V was shortened by 0 bases and J by 6 bases, with 7 bases between the two germline ends. The germline CDR1 and CDR2 sequences are SGHTA and FQGNSA. This CDR3 comprises 13 residues. The CDR3 loop reads CASSLAVRDTQYF. DNA for the CDR3: TGTGCCAGCAGCTTAGCAGTACGGGATACGCAGTATTTT. Combining the CDR3 with reference TRBV7-2 and TRBJ2-3 gives the whole variable domain GAGVSQSPSNKVTEKGKDVELRCDPISGHTALYWYRQSLGQGLEFLIYFQGNSAPDKSGLPSDRFSAERTGGSVSTLTIQRTQQEDSAVYLCASSLAVRDTQYFGPGTRLTVL.

At least ten counts were recorded for this clonotype. This sequence joins TRBV12-3 or TRBV12-4 and TRBJ1-2; 7 nucleotides match TRBD1. This CDR3 has 14 residues. Trimming took 6 bases from V and 4 from J; bases not matched to a gene: 8. The DNA for the CDR3 is TGTGCCAGCAGGAGCCCGGGACAGACCTATGGCTACACCTTC. Translating gives CASRSPGQTYGYTF.

This clonotype was seen many times. The chain carries TRBV11-2 and TRBJ2-1; D ambiguous. The V gene lost 5 bases and the J gene lost 0 bases, with 11 bases spanning the gap. This CDR3 comprises 15 residues. Germline CDR1 and CDR2: SGHAT and FQNNGV. CDR3 sequence (DNA): TGTGCCAGCAGCGGAGTAGCCAACTCCTACAATGAGCAGTTCTTC. Amino acid sequence: CASSGVANSYNEQFF.

This clonotype was recorded at least ten times. V and J are TRBV20-1 and TRBJ1-1, with 7 bases that match TRBD1. The CDR3 runs 17 residues. Germline V gene lookup returns CDR1 DFQATT and CDR2 SNEGSKA (reference sequence). V was pared by 1 base and J by 1 base, with 12 bases of the junction left unmatched. CDR3: CSARALMAGGRNTEAFF. In DNA form, the CDR3 reads TGCAGTGCTAGAGCGCTTATGGCAGGGGGGAGGAACACTGAAGCTTTCTTT.